Sequencing of this TCR beta chain was carried out in a study of blood T cell repertoires in COVID-19. For the study at large: Nucleic acid was either cDNA or gDNA, and it came from T cells, B-cell-depleted T cells, or PBMCs.

During active infection, Seattle patients enrolled and were then monitored through disease. Per the original methods: For nucleated cells, counts were estimated from reference gene primer amplification. TCRdb keeps only in-frame clones here, not all; method: immunoSEQ multiplex PCR. That table furnishes V, J and clone size, whereas the DNA furnished D and trimming. Of some 40,000 clones in the sample, around nine tenths were seen once. CDR1 and CDR2 (germline): LGHDT, YNNKEL (reference sequence). This CDR3 has 15 residues. V lost 0 bases, J lost 6 bases, and 6 bases stayed unmatched. The source is a man between 45 and 60 years old with COVID-19, enrolled during active disease. Sequencing used peripheral blood. The chain recombines TRBV3-1 (or the pseudogene TRBV3-2) with TRBJ2-7, with 9 bases lining up with TRBD2. CDR3 bases: TGTGCCAGCAGCCAAGAGCCGGGACTAGCTCTCGAGCAGTACTTC. Protein sequence: CASSQEPGLALEQYF.